These 18 T cell receptor beta chains were sequenced from one sample in a study of regulatory T cells in long-lasting Graves disease. Building the TCR beta libraries relied on iRepertoire HTBI primers, and CDR3 regions underwent Arm-PCR. TCRdb re-analysed the multiplex PCR reads in MiXCR, keeping a single row per CDR3 protein. The data contain 400,000 to 500,000 distinct CDR3 sequences, around 15% of them seen just once; the ten biggest clones take up about 10%. The time point is: newly diagnosed GD, antithyroid drugs for less than 3 months. Scientists built the TCR library using RNA that was extracted from PBMCs. This sample also belongs to another study, concerning T cells in Graves' hyperthyroidism and ophthalmopathy.

This material consisted of peripheral blood mononuclear cells (PBMCs), taken at new diagnosis, from a patient treated with antithyroid drugs. The receptors stem from a woman in her 30s with Graves disease.

Remarks on this clonotype: A much larger clone differs from this one at a single base, so this may be a read error. The CDR3 carries no conserved terminal phenylalanine or tryptophan, so it likely arises from a read error. The rearrangement links TRBV7-8 to TRBJ2-7, with TRBD1 identical over 9 bases. Germline loops: CDR1 SGHVS, CDR2 FQNEAQ. V shed 5 bases and J 1 base; nucleotides not matched to a gene: 9. This CDR3 comprises 16 residues. CDR3 DNA sequence: TGTGCCAGCAGCCCCTCGGACAGGGGAGGTTCCTACGAGCAGTACCTC. Translated: CASSPSDRGGSYEQYL.

This clonotype was counted at least ten times. This chain links TRBV11-2 with TRBJ2-3; D is perhaps TRBD1 or TRBD2 (6 bases each). CDR1 is SGHAT, CDR2 FQNNGV, per germline. Trimming pared 5 bases from V and 14 bases from J, leaving 29 bases between. The CDR3 spans 16 residues. The CDR3 reads CASSQRTGTFSSRRYF. The CDR3, as DNA: TGTGCCAGCAGCCAACGAACAGGGACTTTCTCGAGCCGGCGGTATTTT. Looking up the rest from reference TRBV11-2 and TRBJ2-3 gives the full variable domain: EAGVAQSPRYKIIEKRQSVAFWCNPISGHATLYWYQQILGQGPKLLIQFQNNGVVDDSQLPKDRFSAERLKGVDSTLKIQPAKLEDSAVYLCASSQRTGTFSSRRYFGPGTRLTVL.

Regarding this clonotype: It may be a read error: a sequence one base away is much more abundant. V gene TRBV10-3 combines with J gene TRBJ1-5; D perhaps matches TRBD1 (5 bases). The CDR3 covers 14 residues. Trimming removed 1 base from V and 5 bases from J, with 9 bases in between. CDR1 and CDR2 (germline): ENHRY, SYGVKD. CDR3 DNA sequence: TGTGCCATCAGTGAGTTGGTGGGGGATCAGCCCCAGCATTTT. Translating gives CAISELVGDQPQHF.

V is TRBV5-6 and J is TRBJ2-5; D not certain. V was trimmed by 4 bases and J by 2 bases, leaving 30 bases between them. CDR1 and CDR2 from the germline V gene are SGHDT and YYEEEE. This CDR3 is 20 amino acids long. The chain's CDR3 is CASSQFRGPKSESRQETQYF. The DNA for the CDR3 is TGTGCCAGCAGCCAGTTCAGAGGCCCTAAAAGTGAAAGTAGGCAAGAGACCCAGTACTTC.

This clonotype was seen many times. The chain joins TRBV10-3 to TRBJ1-2; no clear D. V lost 6 bases and J lost 7, with 15 bases in between. This CDR3 is built from 13 residues. Germline V gene lookup returns CDR1 ENHRY and CDR2 SYGVKD. The CDR3 reads CAIRDDKGGGYTF. CDR3 sequence (DNA): TGTGCCATCAGGGATGACAAGGGAGGTGGCTACACCTTC.

Concerning this clonotype itself: A read error is possible here, since a much larger clone lies one base away. V usage is TRBV7-2 and J usage is TRBJ2-3; perhaps TRBD1 as D (5 bases). The CDR3 spans 15 residues. Germline loops: CDR1 SGHTA, CDR2 FQGNSA. CDR3 loop: CASSPPRWGTDTQCF. CDR3 bases: TGTGCCAGCAGCCCCCCTAGGTGGGGCACAGATACGCAGTGTTTT. The whole variable domain, filled in from reference TRBV7-2 and TRBJ2-3, reads GAGVSQSPSNKVTEKGKDVELRCDPISGHTALYWYRQSLGQGLEFLIYFQGNSAPDKSGLPSDRFSAERTGGSVSTLTIQRTQQEDSAVYLCASSPPRWGTDTQCFGPGTRLTVL.

There are many counts of this clonotype. The V call is TRBV11-1, the J call TRBJ2-1; D not resolved. The CDR3 length is 15 residues. V lost 2 bases, J lost 4 bases, and 12 bases lay in between. Germline V gene lookup returns CDR1 SGHAT and CDR2 FQDESV (reference sequence). The CDR3 coding sequence is TGTGCCAGCAGCTTATCTCAGGACCTTTACAATGAGCAGTTCTTC. It encodes CASSLSQDLYNEQFF.

This clonotype has only one observation. A much larger clone differs by one base, so this may be a read error. The chain combines TRBV27 with TRBJ2-3; possibly TRBD2 for D (5 bases). CDR1 MNHEY and CDR2 SMNVEV come from the germline V gene (reference sequence). CDR3 length: 11 amino acids. Trimming stripped 10 bases from V and 5 bases from J, with 10 bases between. The CDR3 sequence is CAIRRGDTQYF. The CDR3 DNA reads TGTGCCATAAGACGGGGAGATACGCAGTATTTT.

The sample holds many counts of this clonotype. The chain couples TRBV27 to TRBJ2-1; D might be TRBD1 (6 bases). Germline-derived CDR1 and CDR2 are MNHEY and SMNVEV (reference sequence). V lost 4 bases to trimming and J lost 7 bases, with 11 bases between them. This CDR3 region has 13 residues. CDR3 sequence: CASSSPQGNEQFF. CDR3 in DNA: TGTGCCAGCAGTTCTCCCCAGGGGAATGAGCAGTTCTTC.

This clonotype was counted only a few times. A far more abundant clone sits one base away, making this likely a read error. This chain uses TRBV28 with TRBJ2-3; TRBD2 matches at 11 bases. The better agreement between TRBJ2-1 and the DNA end casts doubt on the J call. This CDR3 spans 15 amino acids. Germline CDR1 reads MDHEN; CDR2 reads SYDVKM. The chain's CDR3 is CASRPPGLAVGEQFF. In DNA, the CDR3 is TGTGCCAGCAGGCCACCGGGACTAGCGGTGGGTGAGCAGTTCTTC.

The V gene is TRBV27, the J gene TRBJ2-5, with D tentatively TRBD1 (6 bases). Germline V gene data show CDR1 as MNHEY and CDR2 as SMNVEV (reference sequence). V was shortened by 6 bases and J by 1 base, with 21 bases between the two germline ends. The length of the CDR3 is 17 residues. Here the CDR3 DNA reads TGTGCCAGCAGCGGATACTCCGGGACAAGGCCCCAAGAGACCCAGTACTTC. Translated, it gives CASSGYSGTRPQETQYF.

This clonotype was observed many times. V usage is TRBV28 and J usage is TRBJ2-7, with 7 bases that match TRBD2. CDR1 and CDR2 from the germline V gene are MDHEN and SYDVKM. The CDR3 consists of 13 residues. Unmatched junction bases numbered 3, after V lost 0 bases and J lost 7 bases. CDR3 bases: TGTGCCAGCAGTTTATGGGGGGGGAGAGAGCAGTACTTC. It yields the protein CASSLWGGREQYF.

To note about this clonotype: Just one base apart from a much larger clone, this may be a read error. V is TRBV7-3 and J is TRBJ2-2; D uncertain. CDR1 and CDR2 (germline): SGHTA, FQGTGA. The CDR3 is made up of 12 amino acids. The germline V and J ends were trimmed by 3 bases and 6 bases, with 5 bases remaining between them. DNA of the CDR3: TGTGCCAGCAGCTTCGAAGCCGGGGAGCTGTTTTTT. Amino acids: CASSFEAGELFF.

As concerns this clonotype: A much larger clone is a single base away; this may be a read error. V and J are TRBV6-1 and TRBJ1-1; D is unclear. The CDR3 is 13 residues long. Germline assignment: CDR1 MNHNS and CDR2 SASEGT. Here the CDR3 DNA reads TGCGCCGGCAGTGAGTCCGTGGGCACTGAAGCTTTCTTT. It translates to CAGSESVGTEAFF.

This clonotype was seen ten or more times. The chain uses TRBV5-4 and TRBJ2-3; TRBD1 is a possible D gene (5 bases). V lost 5 bases and J lost 4, with 14 bases in between. The CDR3 sequence is 14 residues long. Per the germline V gene, CDR1 is SGHNT and CDR2 is YYREEE (reference sequence). The CDR3 DNA is TGTGCCAGCAGGGACATCAAGAAAGCAGATACGCAGTATTTT. Translating it yields CASRDIKKADTQYF.

This clonotype was found a few times. The chain couples TRBV5-4 to TRBJ1-3; D unresolved. Germline CDR1 is SGHNT and CDR2 is YYREEE (reference sequence). Between the trimmed V and J ends, which lost 4 bases and 4 bases, there was a span of 9 bases. The CDR3 loop spans 13 amino acids. The CDR3 nucleotides read TGTGCCAGCAGCCTACCTCCAGGAAACACCATATATTTT. Protein: CASSLPPGNTIYF.

The table lists this clonotype with many counts. The V and J genes are TRBV6-1 and TRBJ2-7; D gene unclear. Germline-derived CDR1 and CDR2 are MNHNS and SASEGT. CDR3 length equals 12 residues. The V and J ends lost 6 bases and 6 bases respectively, with 12 bases between them. CDR3: CASSRLLGEQYF. The CDR3 DNA reads TGTGCCAGCAGCAGGTTACTGGGCGAGCAGTACTTC.

This clonotype showed up just a few times. This may stem from a read error, because a much larger clone lies one nucleotide away. Likely a read error: the CDR3 ends without its conserved phenylalanine or tryptophan. The chain carries TRBV20-1 and TRBJ2-1; D not certain. CDR3 length equals 14 residues. With 7 bases removed from V and 0 bases from J, the gap between germline ends came to 13 bases. Germline V gene lookup returns CDR1 DFQATT and CDR2 SNEGSKA (reference sequence). CDR3 protein: CSVRRHRSYNEQFL. The CDR3 nucleotides are TGCAGTGTTCGACGTCATCGCTCCTACAATGAGCAGTTCCTC.